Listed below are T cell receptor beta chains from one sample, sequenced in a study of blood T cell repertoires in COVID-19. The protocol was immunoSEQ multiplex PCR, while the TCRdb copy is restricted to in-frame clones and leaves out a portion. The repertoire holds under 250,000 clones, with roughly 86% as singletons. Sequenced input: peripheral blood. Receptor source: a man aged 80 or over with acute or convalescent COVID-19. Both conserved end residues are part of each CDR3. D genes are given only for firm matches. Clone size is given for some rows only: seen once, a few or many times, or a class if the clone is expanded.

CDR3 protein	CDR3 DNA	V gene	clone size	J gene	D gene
CASSSTGLAGGTTDTQYF	TGTGCCAGCAGTTCAACCGGGCTAGCGGGTGGAACGACAGATACGCAGTATTTT	TRBV28	NA	TRBJ2-3	TRBD2
CAAGTGVNTEAFF	TGTGCCGCGGGGACAGGGGTGAACACTGAAGCTTTCTTT	TRBV15	NA	TRBJ1-1	TRBD1
CASIGAGGPSYEQYF	TGTGCCAGCATAGGGGCCGGGGGGCCCAGCTACGAGCAGTACTTC	TRBV28	NA	TRBJ2-7	NA
CASRTGHSGNTIYF	TGTGCCAGTAGGACAGGCCACTCTGGAAACACCATATATTTT	TRBV19	NA	TRBJ1-3	NA
CASRGQFLARGDGYTF	TGTGCCAGCAGAGGGCAGTTCCTCGCCCGGGGTGATGGCTACACCTTC	TRBV28	NA	TRBJ1-2	NA
CATSDPGKVTDTQYF	TGTGCCACCAGTGATCCAGGCAAGGTAACAGATACGCAGTATTTT	TRBV24-1	NA	TRBJ2-3	NA
CASRRAGGSYEQYF	TGTGCCAGTAGGAGGGCAGGGGGCTCCTACGAGCAGTACTTC	TRBV19	NA	TRBJ2-7	TRBD1
CASSFRLNTEAFF	TGTGCCAGCAGTTTTCGGTTAAACACTGAAGCTTTCTTT	TRBV6-5	NA	TRBJ1-1	NA
CASSPGQGPYEQYF	TGTGCCAGTAGTCCGGGACAGGGACCCTACGAGCAGTACTTC	TRBV19	NA	TRBJ2-7	TRBD1
CASQEVSNQPQHF	TGTGCCAGCCAGGAGGTTAGCAATCAGCCCCAGCATTTT	TRBV6-5	NA	TRBJ1-5	NA
CASSPRQGEPQHF	TGTGCCAGCTCACCACGGCAGGGGGAGCCCCAGCATTTT	TRBV18	NA	TRBJ1-5	TRBD1
CASSSLPGQGTNEKLFF	TGTGCCAGCAGCTCTCTACCGGGACAGGGTACTAATGAAAAACTGTTTTTT	TRBV7-6	NA	TRBJ1-4	TRBD1
CASSLSGDSYNEQFF	TGCGCCAGCAGCTTGTCCGGGGACAGCTACAATGAGCAGTTCTTC	TRBV5-1	once	TRBJ2-1	TRBD1
CASSRLGSNQPQHF	TGTGCCAGCAGCCGGCTAGGTAGCAATCAGCCCCAGCATTTT	TRBV7-9	NA	TRBJ1-5	NA
CASSSQGRIVTDTQYF	TGTGCCAGCAGCTCACAGGGGAGAATCGTCACAGATACGCAGTATTTT	TRBV25-1	NA	TRBJ2-3	TRBD1
CASSPTGVGIQPQHF	TGTGCCAGCAGTCCTACAGGGGTTGGTATCCAGCCCCAGCATTTT	TRBV2	NA	TRBJ1-5	TRBD1
CASSFITGGKSSPLHF	TGTGCCAGCAGTTTCATCACAGGGGGGAAAAGTTCACCCCTCCACTTT	TRBV27	NA	TRBJ1-6	TRBD1
CASSTGYEQFF	TGTGCCAGCAGTACAGGGTATGAGCAGTTCTTC	TRBV28	NA	TRBJ2-1	NA
CASIAGPANYGYTF	TGCGCCAGCATAGCAGGGCCTGCTAACTATGGCTACACCTTC	TRBV10-2	NA	TRBJ1-2	NA
CASSIEGSDRVGTDTQYF	TGTGCCAGTAGTATAGAGGGTTCGGACAGGGTGGGCACAGATACGCAGTATTTT	TRBV19	NA	TRBJ2-3	TRBD1
CASSENYGYTF	TGTGCCAGCAGCGAGAACTATGGCTACACCTTC	TRBV6-6	NA	TRBJ1-2	NA
CASSQEGGRSDTIYF	TGTGCCAGCAGCCAAGAAGGGGGCAGGTCTGACACCATATATTTT	TRBV3-1/TRBV3-2	NA	TRBJ1-3	TRBD1
CASSPGQGDEQFF	TGCGCCAGCAGCCCGGGACAGGGGGATGAGCAGTTCTTC	TRBV4-1	NA	TRBJ2-1	TRBD1
CASSFTSGNQPQHF	TGTGCCAGCAGTTTTACTTCGGGCAATCAGCCCCAGCATTTT	TRBV28	NA	TRBJ1-5	NA
CASRWGQTTGELFF	TGTGCCAGCCGTTGGGGGCAGACCACCGGGGAGCTGTTTTTT	TRBV27	NA	TRBJ2-2	NA
CATSRDRLPPYNEQFF	TGTGCCACCAGCAGAGATCGACTGCCGCCCTACAATGAGCAGTTCTTC	TRBV15	NA	TRBJ2-1	NA
CASRTGNTYGYTF	TGTGCCAGCAGGACGGGAAATACCTATGGCTACACCTTC	TRBV25-1	few	TRBJ1-2	NA
CASSLGQGLAGGNEQFF	TGTGCCAGCAGCTTAGGCCAGGGACTAGCGGGAGGCAATGAGCAGTTCTTC	TRBV11-3	NA	TRBJ2-1	TRBD2
CASSLATSGISYEQYF	TGTGCCAGCAGCTTAGCAACTAGCGGCATTTCCTACGAGCAGTACTTC	TRBV7-6	once	TRBJ2-7	TRBD2
CASSTPARGTNTEAFF	TGTGCCAGTAGTACCCCCGCGAGGGGGACGAACACTGAAGCTTTCTTT	TRBV19	NA	TRBJ1-1	NA
CASSLRDRDTGELFF	TGTGCCAGCAGTTTAAGGGACAGGGACACCGGGGAGCTGTTTTTT	TRBV27	NA	TRBJ2-2	TRBD1
CASSVVGRAYANQPQHF	TGTGCCAGCAGTGTCGTAGGGAGGGCGTATGCCAATCAGCCCCAGCATTTT	TRBV6-7	NA	TRBJ1-5	NA
CASRTGKGGTGELFF	TGTGCCAGCCGGACAGGAAAAGGGGGCACCGGGGAGCTGTTTTTT	TRBV6-5	NA	TRBJ2-2	TRBD1
CASTHLDRDHYGYTF	TGTGCCAGCACCCATCTCGACAGGGACCACTATGGCTACACCTTC	TRBV28	NA	TRBJ1-2	TRBD1
CASSRPNLAGVRDTGELFF	TGTGCCAGCAGCCGACCCAACCTAGCGGGAGTACGAGACACCGGGGAGCTGTTTTTT	TRBV27	NA	TRBJ2-2	TRBD2
CASPAGPPPNEQFF	TGTGCCAGCCCCGCGGGCCCCCCTCCCAATGAGCAGTTCTTC	TRBV28	once	TRBJ2-1	NA
CASSTGSSGSSVLAKNIQYF	TGCGCCAGCTCCACTGGGTCAAGCGGGAGTTCCGTTCTAGCCAAAAACATTCAGTACTTC	TRBV4-1	once	TRBJ2-4	TRBD2
CAISAGGSSNQPQHF	TGTGCCATCAGTGCAGGGGGCAGTAGCAATCAGCCCCAGCATTTT	TRBV10-3	once	TRBJ1-5	TRBD1
CASSVGEGRKDGYTF	TGTGCCAGCAGCGTAGGTGAGGGAAGGAAGGATGGCTACACCTTC	TRBV9	NA	TRBJ1-2	NA
CASPGQDYEQYF	TGTGCCTCCCCGGGACAGGACTACGAGCAGTACTTC	TRBV25-1	NA	TRBJ2-7	TRBD1
CASSQSQTGGNSPLHF	TGCGCCAGCAGCCAAAGCCAGACAGGGGGGAATTCACCCCTCCACTTT	TRBV4-3	NA	TRBJ1-6	TRBD1
CSGRTGGTEAFF	TGCTCCGGCCGGACAGGGGGCACTGAAGCTTTCTTT	TRBV29-1	NA	TRBJ1-1	TRBD1
CAISESTQGMQGAFF	TGTGCCATCAGTGAGTCGACTCAGGGGATGCAGGGAGCTTTCTTT	TRBV10-3	NA	TRBJ1-1	NA
CASRSLAGETDTQYF	TGTGCCAGCAGGTCACTAGCGGGAGAAACAGATACGCAGTATTTT	TRBV6-5	NA	TRBJ2-3	TRBD2
CASSPGHRDYGYTF	TGCGCCAGCAGCCCAGGCCATCGAGACTATGGCTACACCTTC	TRBV4-3	few	TRBJ1-2	NA
CASSQDRGTGNTEAFF	TGTGCCAGCAGCCAAGATAGGGGGACAGGGAACACTGAAGCTTTCTTT	TRBV3-1/TRBV3-2	NA	TRBJ1-1	TRBD1
CASSIMLGRPGSNQPQHF	TGTGCCAGTAGTATAATGCTTGGCAGGCCTGGGAGCAATCAGCCCCAGCATTTT	TRBV19	NA	TRBJ1-5	NA
CASGPGGREKLFF	TGTGCCAGCGGCCCCGGGGGAAGAGAAAAACTGTTTTTT	TRBV12-3/TRBV12-4	NA	TRBJ1-4	NA
CASSLLAGVGETQYF	TGCGCCAGCAGCTTACTAGCGGGAGTCGGAGAGACCCAGTACTTC	TRBV5-1	NA	TRBJ2-5	TRBD2
CASPLRGGHQPQHF	TGTGCCAGCCCTCTTAGGGGGGGTCATCAGCCCCAGCATTTT	TRBV14	few	TRBJ1-5	NA
CSAQSNEAFF	TGCAGCGCTCAAAGCAACGAAGCTTTCTTT	TRBV29-1	NA	TRBJ1-1	NA
CSVAGEGTGELFF	TGCAGCGTTGCAGGGGAGGGCACCGGGGAGCTGTTTTTT	TRBV29-1	NA	TRBJ2-2	NA
CASSTQGAAVGNEQFF	TGTGCCAGCAGCACACAGGGGGCTGCCGTTGGGAATGAGCAGTTCTTC	TRBV3-1/TRBV3-2	NA	TRBJ2-1	TRBD1
CASSTSPGSGNTIYF	TGTGCCAGCAGCACCTCTCCGGGCTCTGGAAACACCATATATTTT	TRBV7-2	NA	TRBJ1-3	NA
CASSYDEAGGNYNEQFF	TGTGCCAGCAGTTACGATGAAGCGGGGGGAAACTACAATGAGCAGTTCTTC	TRBV6-2/TRBV6-3	NA	TRBJ2-1	TRBD2
CASSQATGGYGYTF	TGCGCCAGCAGCCAAGCGACAGGGGGATATGGCTACACCTTC	TRBV4-1	NA	TRBJ1-2	TRBD1
CASSPGRSQPQHF	TGTGCTAGCAGCCCGGGAAGGAGTCAGCCCCAGCATTTT	TRBV7-7	NA	TRBJ1-5	NA
CASSLGAGGPTSQYF	TGTGCCAGCAGCTTAGGAGCGGGAGGCCCCACGTCGCAGTACTTC	TRBV11-2	NA	TRBJ2-7	TRBD2
CATSRDREQYF	TGTGCCACCAGCAGAGATCGCGAGCAGTACTTC	TRBV15	NA	TRBJ2-7	NA
CASSPRTGGLGEQYF	TGCGCCAGCAGCCCTCGGACAGGGGGCTTGGGCGAGCAGTACTTC	TRBV5-1	NA	TRBJ2-7	TRBD1